These T cell receptor beta chains were read from a single sample in a study of STAT3 mutations in large granular lymphocyte leukemia. Some clones are missing from TCRdb's copy, which holds only in-frame ones; the method was immunoSEQ multiplex PCR. The sample has about 4,600 clones, under 55% seen once; the top ten hold about 84%. Input material: peripheral blood mononuclear cells. The receptors here all came from a man aged 55 to 70 with T-cell large granular lymphocyte leukemia. Some clones in this sample may be carry-over from other donors' samples. CDR3s include the opening cysteine and the closing phenylalanine or tryptophan. The D gene is left open where the match is weak. Size values are once, few and many counts, or a class for expanded clones, and some rows have none.

TGCAGCGTTGGGTCGCACCAAGAGACCCAGTACTTC	CSVGSHQETQYF	.	TRBJ2-5	TRBV29-1	.
TGTGCCTGGAGTGACAGGGGGCGCCTAAGGGGAAGCTACACCTTC	CAWSDRGRLRGSYTF	once	TRBJ1-2	TRBV30	TRBD1
TGTGCCAGCTCACTAGCGGGGGGGCTCAACGAGCAGTACTTC	CASSLAGGLNEQYF	.	TRBJ2-7	TRBV18	TRBD2
TGTGCCAGCAGCCTAGGGGGAGAAGAGACCCAGTACTTC	CASSLGGEETQYF	.	TRBJ2-5	TRBV5-6	.
TGTGCCAGCAGCCTGGACCGGACAGGGGGTTTCTATGGCTACACCTTC	CASSLDRTGGFYGYTF	few	TRBJ1-2	TRBV5-6	TRBD1
TGTGCCTGGAGTTTTGTGAACACTGAAGCTTTCTTT	CAWSFVNTEAFF	few	TRBJ1-1	TRBV30	.
TGTGCCAGCAGTTACAGGGGGCTTAAGGGCGAGCAGTTCTTC	CASSYRGLKGEQFF	.	TRBJ2-1	TRBV6-5	TRBD1
TGTGCCAGCAGTTTATGGGGCGGACCCCAGCATTTT	CASSLWGGPQHF	.	TRBJ1-5	TRBV27	.
TGTGCCAGCAGTCCCAGGACAGGGGAAGGCTACACCTTC	CASSPRTGEGYTF	.	TRBJ1-2	TRBV5-4	TRBD1
TGCAGTGCTAGTAGGTTAGGAGCTTTCTTT	CSASRLGAFF	medium-sized	TRBJ1-1	TRBV20-1	.
TGTGCCTGGTCTTTGGGGGGCCAAGAGACCCAGTACTTC	CAWSLGGQETQYF	.	TRBJ2-5	TRBV30	.
TGTGCCTGGAGTATTACGACGATTGACTACACCTTC	CAWSITTIDYTF	few	TRBJ1-2	TRBV30	.
TGTGCCAGCAGCCGGGAAGGAGGACCCGGGTATGGCTACACCTTC	CASSREGGPGYGYTF	.	TRBJ1-2	TRBV5-4	.
TGTGCCTGGAAAGGGGGTGGCTACACCTTC	CAWKGGGYTF	.	TRBJ1-2	TRBV30	.
TGTGCCACCAGCAGAAGGGGCAGTAACTATGGCTACACCTTC	CATSRRGSNYGYTF	.	TRBJ1-2	TRBV15	.
TGTGCCAGCAGCTTAGAGGACAGATCTGGAAACACCATATATTTT	CASSLEDRSGNTIYF	.	TRBJ1-3	TRBV7-8	.
TGTGCCAGCATCAAAGGGACAGGCACGGGAACTGAAGCTTTCTTT	CASIKGTGTGTEAFF	.	TRBJ1-1	TRBV11-2	TRBD1
TGCAGTGCTAGAGAGGCCGAGACCCAGTACTTC	CSAREAETQYF	few	TRBJ2-5	TRBV20-1	.
TGTGCCTGGAGTCTTCAGACAGGGGGCTACACCTTC	CAWSLQTGGYTF	.	TRBJ1-2	TRBV30	TRBD1
TGTGCCAGCAGCTTGCCAGGGACAGCGGGAGAGACCCAGTACTTC	CASSLPGTAGETQYF	.	TRBJ2-5	TRBV5-4	.
TGTGCCAGCAGCCTGGGGGGGATGGTGCCAGATACGCAGTATTTT	CASSLGGMVPDTQYF	.	TRBJ2-3	TRBV5-4	TRBD2
TGCGCCAGCAGCTTGTTTGGGTACAGCACAGATACGCAGTATTTT	CASSLFGYSTDTQYF	.	TRBJ2-3	TRBV5-1	.
TGCAGCGTTGCCCGCGATTTCTATGGCTACACCTTC	CSVARDFYGYTF	medium-sized	TRBJ1-2	TRBV29-1	.
TGTGCCAGCAGCAGAGGGGTTCCAGGAAACACCATATATTTT	CASSRGVPGNTIYF	few	TRBJ1-3	TRBV5-4	.
TGCAGCGTATACGCGGGGGCTTCCAGCTATGGCTACACCTTC	CSVYAGASSYGYTF	.	TRBJ1-2	TRBV29-1	.
TGCGCCAGCAGCTTGGAGCCAGGGGCGGTTAGTCGGGGAGCTTTCTTT	CASSLEPGAVSRGAFF	.	TRBJ1-1	TRBV5-1	.
TGTGCCAGCAGCTTGGATCGGACAGGGCTAGAGACCCAGTACTTC	CASSLDRTGLETQYF	medium-sized	TRBJ2-5	TRBV5-6	TRBD1
TGTGCCAGCAGCACCGAGGGGGTTACGCAGTATTTT	CASSTEGVTQYF	.	TRBJ2-3	TRBV9	.
TGTGCCAGCTCGCCGAGGGGGGGGGCCCCCGTCCTGACTTTC	CASSPRGGAPVLTF	.	TRBJ2-6	TRBV18	.
TGTGCCAGCAGCTTAGCTCAGGACTATGGCTACACCTTC	CASSLAQDYGYTF	.	TRBJ1-2	TRBV7-9	.
TGTGCCAGCAGCCACCAGAATTCACCCCTCCACTTT	CASSHQNSPLHF	.	TRBJ1-6	TRBV5-4	.
TGTGCCAGCAGTTACGCAGGGACGGGCGAGCAGTACTTC	CASSYAGTGEQYF	.	TRBJ2-7	TRBV6-6	.
TGTGCCATAGAAACAGGGTATGGCTACACCTTC	CAIETGYGYTF	few	TRBJ1-2	TRBV6-6	.
TGTGCCAGCAGCCCTGGCGCGGTTCTGACACGGAATGGCTACACCTTC	CASSPGAVLTRNGYTF	.	TRBJ1-2	TRBV5-6	.
TGTGCCAGCAGAGAGACCGGGAACTATGGCTACACCTTC	CASRETGNYGYTF	.	TRBJ1-2	TRBV25-1	.
TGTGCCATCAGTGAGTCAAGGGAGCAGTACTTC	CAISESREQYF	.	TRBJ2-7	TRBV10-3	.
TGCAGCGTTGCGCTTTATACAGGCTCCTACGAGCAGTACTTC	CSVALYTGSYEQYF	.	TRBJ2-7	TRBV29-1	.
TGCAGCGTTGGAGAACCCTACGAGCAGTACTTC	CSVGEPYEQYF	once	TRBJ2-7	TRBV29-1	.
TGTGCCAGCTCAGCCTTAGGGTACGAGCAGTACTTC	CASSALGYEQYF	.	TRBJ2-7	TRBV18	.
TGTGCCAGCAGTGCGTTATCAACTAATGAAAAACTGTTTTTT	CASSALSTNEKLFF	.	TRBJ1-4	TRBV25-1	.
TGTGCCAGCTCCCCTGCTGGGGTTCTGGGTGAGCAGTACTTC	CASSPAGVLGEQYF	.	TRBJ2-7	TRBV18	.
TGCGCCAGCTGGTTAAAAGAGCCGTCGGAAAACATTCAGTACTTC	CASWLKEPSENIQYF	few	TRBJ2-4	TRBV23-1	.
TGCGCCAGCAGCTCGGACTCATCAGGCTATGGCTACACCTTC	CASSSDSSGYGYTF	few	TRBJ1-2	TRBV5-1	.
TGTGCCAGCAGTTATCGGTCGGGAACTGGGGCCAACGTCCTGACTTTC	CASSYRSGTGANVLTF	few	TRBJ2-6	TRBV6-5	.
TGTGCCAGCAGCTTGGTGAGCGGTCGGAGCGATACGCAGTATTTT	CASSLVSGRSDTQYF	.	TRBJ2-3	TRBV7-9	.
TGCGCCAGCAGCCTAGGGGGAAGCAATCAGCCCCAGCATTTT	CASSLGGSNQPQHF	.	TRBJ1-5	TRBV5-1	.
TGTGCCAGCAGTTACGGGAGGGGCACTGAAGCTTTCTTT	CASSYGRGTEAFF	.	TRBJ1-1	TRBV6-5	.
TGTGCCAGCAGTTGGGCAGGGTCATCGTCCTACAATGAGCAGTTCTTC	CASSWAGSSSYNEQFF	.	TRBJ2-1	TRBV5-4	.
TGTGCCAGCTCACCGGAGAGACAGGGATTCAATCAGCCCCAGCATTTT	CASSPERQGFNQPQHF	.	TRBJ1-5	TRBV18	TRBD1
TGTGCCAGCAGCGCAACCGACACCAGCCGAACGCAGTATTTT	CASSATDTSRTQYF	.	TRBJ2-3	TRBV9	.
TGCAGTGCCAGAAGTGTAACTGAAGCTTTCTTT	CSARSVTEAFF	few	TRBJ1-1	TRBV20-1	.
TGTGCCAGCAGTCCGGACGGAACAAATGGCTACACCTTC	CASSPDGTNGYTF	medium-sized	TRBJ1-2	TRBV25-1	.
TGCGCCAGCAGCTTAGGGGATAACTATGGCTACACCTTC	CASSLGDNYGYTF	.	TRBJ1-2	TRBV5-1	.
TGTGCCTGGAGTGTATCCGGGTATGGCTACACCTTC	CAWSVSGYGYTF	few	TRBJ1-2	TRBV30	.
TGTGCCAGCAGCACCCTCGGGGGCAATCAGCCCCAGCATTTT	CASSTLGGNQPQHF	.	TRBJ1-5	TRBV5-6	.
TGTGCCAGCACCTTGAGGAACACTGAAGCTTTCTTT	CASTLRNTEAFF	.	TRBJ1-1	TRBV6-6	.
TGTGCCAGCTCACCACTTTTCCGGGAGGTGAACACTGAAGCTTTCTTT	CASSPLFREVNTEAFF	.	TRBJ1-1	TRBV18	.